This T cell receptor beta chain comes out of a study of Graves' ophthalmopathy and Graves' hyperthyroidism. About the research overall: Peripheral blood sampling occurred at initial diagnosis, before any treatment.

As the template, RNA transcripts were used to amplify TCR beta CDR3 regions. HTBI primers were used in a first-round RT-PCR, which preceded a second-round multiplex PCR. One entry per CDR3 protein, called by TCRdb with MiXCR from the multiplex PCR reads. Of about 740,000 distinct CDR3 sequences in the sample, 35% to 50% were seen once. A remark on this clonotype: Its target is not known. This sequence may be a read error, since a much larger clone differs from it by one base.

Study-level results: Detected in blood as well were most expanded thyroid clonotypes with frequency above 0.001.

The germline V gene has CDR1 SGHVS and CDR2 FNYEAQ. This CDR3 has 12 residues. The chain is built from TRBV7-6 and TRBJ2-2; D possibly corresponds to TRBD2 (5 bases). The sequenced sample was peripheral blood. The sequence was collected from an adult man with Graves' ophthalmopathy. In DNA form, the CDR3 reads TGTGCCAGCAGCTTAGCTCCCGGGAAGCTGTTTTTT. As protein: CASSLAPGKLFF.